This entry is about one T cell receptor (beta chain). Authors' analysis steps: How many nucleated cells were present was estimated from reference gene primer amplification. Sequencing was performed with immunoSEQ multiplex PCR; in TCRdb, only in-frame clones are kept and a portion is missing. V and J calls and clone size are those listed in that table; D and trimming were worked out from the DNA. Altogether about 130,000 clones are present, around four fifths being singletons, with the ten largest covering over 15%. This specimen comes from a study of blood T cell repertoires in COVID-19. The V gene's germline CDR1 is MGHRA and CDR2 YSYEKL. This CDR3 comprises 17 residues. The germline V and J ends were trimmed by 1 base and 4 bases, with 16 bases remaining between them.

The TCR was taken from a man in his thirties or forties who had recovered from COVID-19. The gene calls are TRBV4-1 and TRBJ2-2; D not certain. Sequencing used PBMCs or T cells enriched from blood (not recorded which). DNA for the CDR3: TGCGCCAGCAGCCAAGTGGATTCCAGCGCTTCCACCGGGGAGCTGTTTTTT. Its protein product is CASSQVDSSASTGELFF.